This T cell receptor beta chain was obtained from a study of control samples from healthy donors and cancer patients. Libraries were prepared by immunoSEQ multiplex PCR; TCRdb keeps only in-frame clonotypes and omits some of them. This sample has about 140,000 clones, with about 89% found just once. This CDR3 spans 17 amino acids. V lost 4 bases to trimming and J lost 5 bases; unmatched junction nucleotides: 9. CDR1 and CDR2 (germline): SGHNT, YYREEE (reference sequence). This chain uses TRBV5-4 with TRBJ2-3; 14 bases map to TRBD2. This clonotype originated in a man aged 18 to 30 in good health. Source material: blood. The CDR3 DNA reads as TGTGCCAGCAGCCCTCGACTAGCGGGGGGGCAAGTAGATACGCAGTATTTT. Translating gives CASSPRLAGGQVDTQYF.